The 21 T cell receptor beta chains below were found in one sample sequenced in a study of Graves' ophthalmopathy and Graves' hyperthyroidism. The TCR beta CDR3 regions underwent amplification from RNA transcripts. RT-PCR in the first round used HTBI primers; a second-round multiplex PCR followed. TCRdb re-called the multiplex PCR reads through MiXCR, storing one row per CDR3 protein. This table has more than 550,000 distinct CDR3 sequences, over 40% appearing once. Source material: peripheral blood. The source is an adult man with Graves' ophthalmopathy.

This sequence joins TRBV19 and TRBJ1-5, with 7 bases that match TRBD1. The trim removed 11 bases at V and 5 bases at J, leaving 12 bases unmatched. The CDR3 has 14 amino acids. Per germline, CDR1 LNHDA and CDR2 SQIVND (reference sequence). The CDR3 loop reads CAWSVQTGHQPQHF. For the CDR3, the DNA is TGTGCCTGGAGTGTACAGACAGGGCATCAGCCCCAGCATTTT.

The chain is built from TRBV11-1 and TRBJ2-3; the D is unclear. V was cut by 2 bases and J by 0 bases, with 9 bases left in between. The CDR3 has 15 residues. Per the germline V gene, CDR1 is SGHAT and CDR2 is FQDESV (reference sequence). DNA for the CDR3: TGTGCCAGCAGCTTACGGAGCGAAAGCACAGATACGCAGTATTTT. Translated, it gives CASSLRSESTDTQYF.

To note about this clonotype: This may arise from a read error, as a much more abundant clone is one base away. The rearrangement links TRBV7-9 to TRBJ1-3; tentative D call: TRBD1 (5 bases). The CDR3 runs 15 residues. Looked up from germline, CDR1 is SEHNR and CDR2 is FQNEAQ (reference sequence). The CDR3 loop is CASSLETGPGDTIYF. DNA of the CDR3: TGTGCCAGCAGCTTAGAAACAGGACCTGGAGACACCATATATTTT.

As concerns this clonotype: Compared with germline, one end of the junction differs, possibly owing to a read error. The chain's CDR3 is CASSLRTSGSDEQYF. The CDR3 nucleotides read TGTGCCAGCAGTTTAAGGACTAGCGGGAGCGACGAGCAGTACTTC. The chain couples TRBV10-3 to TRBJ2-7; 13 nucleotides line up with TRBD2. CDR1 and CDR2 (germline): ENHRY, SYGVKD. The CDR3 loop spans 15 amino acids.

The chain couples TRBV4-1 to TRBJ1-1, with D possibly TRBD1 on 5 matching bases. Trimming left V 7 bases short and J 6 bases short, with 12 bases between. The CDR3 spans 12 residues. Germline V gene sequence: CDR1 MGHRA, CDR2 YSYEKL. The CDR3 DNA reads TGCGCCAGCATGGTGGAGGGGTCTGAAGCTTTCTTT. Protein: CASMVEGSEAFF.

This clonotype was recorded only once. Mismatch with germline at one junction end may stem from a read error. This chain links TRBV29-1 with TRBJ2-6; either TRBD1 or TRBD2 may fit D (6 bases each). CDR1 is SQVTM, CDR2 ANQGSEA, per germline. This CDR3 region has 11 residues. The CDR3: CSANPSGAEAF. The CDR3 bases are TGCAGCGCCAACCCTTCGGGGGCTGAAGCTTTC.

V is TRBV2 and J is TRBJ2-1; 14 bases align to TRBD2. CDR3 length equals 18 residues. The V gene's germline CDR1 is SNHLY and CDR2 FYNNEI. Germline trimming cut 3 bases from V and 4 bases from J; bases unmatched to any gene: 8. The CDR3 loop is CASSEGLAGELLYNEQFF. DNA of the CDR3: TGTGCCAGCAGTGAGGGACTAGCGGGGGAGCTACTATACAATGAGCAGTTCTTC.

In this sample, this clonotype turned up a few times. The chain employs TRBV5-1 and TRBJ2-6; 10 positions match TRBD2. Germline V lookup: CDR1 SGHRS, CDR2 YFSETQ. The J segment lost 2 bases and the V segment lost 1 base, leaving 6 bases of the junction unmatched. CDR3 size: 18 residues. The chain's CDR3 is CASSLLLAGLTGANVLTF. The DNA for the CDR3 is TGCGCCAGCAGCTTGCTACTAGCGGGGCTAACTGGGGCCAACGTCCTGACTTTC.

This clonotype was counted ten times or more. This chain connects TRBV4-1 to TRBJ2-5, with D perhaps assigned TRBD1 or TRBD2 (6 bases each). The CDR3 sequence is 14 residues long. The V and J ends lost 4 bases and 4 bases respectively, with 13 bases between them. The V gene's germline CDR1 is MGHRA and CDR2 YSYEKL. The CDR3 reads CASSLLQGGETQYF. The CDR3 DNA follows: TGCGCCAGCAGCCTCCTACAGGGAGGAGAGACCCAGTACTTC.

About this clonotype: A much larger clone lies a single base off, so this may be a read error. The chain joins TRBV12-3 or TRBV12-4 to TRBJ1-5; the D is unclear. This CDR3 is 15 amino acids long. This CDR3 is CASSLTLSSNQPRHF. The DNA of the CDR3 is TGTGCCAGCAGCCTAACCCTAAGTAGCAATCAGCCCCGGCATTTT.

This clonotype was counted at least ten times. The chain carries TRBV7-8 and TRBJ2-7; 7 bases line up with TRBD1. V lost 3 bases to trimming and J lost 0 bases; unmatched junction nucleotides: 5. CDR3 length: 15 amino acids. The germline gives CDR1 SGHVS, CDR2 FQNEAQ. The CDR3 here is CASSFSTGHSYEQYF. In DNA, the CDR3 is TGTGCCAGCAGCTTCTCGACAGGGCACTCCTACGAGCAGTACTTC. The full variable domain, with the rest looked up from reference TRBV7-8 and TRBJ2-7, is GAGVSQSPRYKVAKRGQDVALRCDPISGHVSLFWYQQALGQGPEFLTYFQNEAQLDKSGLPSDRFFAERPEGSVSTLKIQRTQQEDSAVYLCASSFSTGHSYEQYFGPGTRLTVT.

This chain connects TRBV7-2 to TRBJ2-7, with D perhaps TRBD1 or TRBD2 (6 bases each). The V gene's germline CDR1 is SGHTA and CDR2 FQGNSA. This CDR3 is 13 amino acids long. Trimming removed 5 bases at V and 7 bases at J, with 15 bases between. In DNA form, the CDR3 reads TGTGCCAGCAGCCTGTTCGGGGGCGATGAGCAGTACTTC. Its protein is CASSLFGGDEQYF. The whole variable domain, filled in from reference TRBV7-2 and TRBJ2-7, reads GAGVSQSPSNKVTEKGKDVELRCDPISGHTALYWYRQSLGQGLEFLIYFQGNSAPDKSGLPSDRFSAERTGGSVSTLTIQRTQQEDSAVYLCASSLFGGDEQYFGPGTRLTVT.

V and J are TRBV10-3 and TRBJ1-1; 7 positions match TRBD1. Trimming took 10 bases from V and 2 from J; bases not matched to a gene: 16. Germline CDR1 reads ENHRY; CDR2 reads SYGVKD. This CDR3 has 16 residues. For the CDR3, the DNA is TGTGCCAGCAGCCGTACCACAGGGGTTAGAAACACTGAAGCTTTCTTT. Translating gives CASSRTTGVRNTEAFF.

J is TRBJ2-3 and V is TRBV5-1; D is undetermined. Trimming pared 0 bases from V and 7 bases from J, leaving 6 bases between. The germline gives CDR1 SGHRS, CDR2 YFSETQ. The CDR3 spans 12 residues. CDR3 loop: CASSLDMNTQYF. As DNA, the CDR3 is TGCGCCAGCAGCTTGGATATGAATACGCAGTATTTT.

This clonotype was seen ten or more times. The chain carries TRBV10-2 and TRBJ2-7; D unclear. CDR3 length equals 11 residues. V lost 7 bases to trimming and J lost 0 bases, with 4 bases between them. Germline lookup yields CDR1 WSHSY and CDR2 SAAADI. This chain's CDR3 is CASTASYEQYF. The CDR3 DNA reads TGCGCCAGCACCGCCTCCTACGAGCAGTACTTC.

The V gene is TRBV2, the J gene TRBJ2-2; 7 bases are a match to TRBD2. Germline V gene lookup returns CDR1 SNHLY and CDR2 FYNNEI. The J segment lost 3 bases and the V segment lost 4 bases, leaving 2 bases of the junction unmatched. This CDR3 comprises 14 residues. CDR3 bases: TGTGCCAGCAGTGGGGCGGGAGACACCGGGGAGCTGTTTTTT. Translating gives CASSGAGDTGELFF.

This chain connects TRBV30 to TRBJ1-1; D is perhaps TRBD1 (5 bases). The CDR3 runs to 13 residues. Per the germline V gene, CDR1 is GTSNPN and CDR2 is SVGIG (reference sequence). Trimming pared 4 bases from V and 1 base from J, leaving 10 bases between. This chain's CDR3 is CAWTGTQNTEAFF. The CDR3 bases are TGTGCCTGGACTGGGACGCAGAACACTGAAGCTTTCTTT.

Details on this clonotype: This may arise from a read error, as a much more abundant clone is one base away. The V and J genes are TRBV19 and TRBJ2-7; D is unclear. CDR1 and CDR2 from the germline V gene are LNHDA and SQIVND (reference sequence). The CDR3 covers 12 residues. Trimming took 5 bases from V and 6 from J, leaving 11 bases between them. In DNA form, the CDR3 reads TGTGCCAGTAGTCTCCGCCTGGGCGAGCAGTACTTC. Translation: CASSLRLGEQYF.

Ten or more counts support this clonotype. Germline is not matched at one junction end, which may reflect a read error. J is TRBJ2-6 and V is TRBV24-1, with D possibly matching TRBD1 (5 bases). The germline V gene encodes CDR1 KGHDR and CDR2 SFDVKD. The CDR3 runs to 16 residues. The CDR3 spells CASSLTGPSGANVLTF. In DNA, the CDR3 is TGTGCCAGCAGTTTAACAGGTCCCTCTGGGGCCAACGTCCTGACTTTC.

This rearrangement joins TRBV19 to TRBJ2-7; D uncertain. Germline V gene lookup returns CDR1 LNHDA and CDR2 SQIVND (reference sequence). This CDR3 region has 14 residues. With 10 bases removed from V and 0 bases from J, the gap between germline ends came to 16 bases. The CDR3 sequence: CATQAFMGSYEQYF. In nucleotides, the CDR3 is TGTGCCACTCAGGCTTTTATGGGCTCCTACGAGCAGTACTTC.

This clonotype was seen ten or more times. The chain joins TRBV12-3 or TRBV12-4 to TRBJ1-1; D gene unclear. Trimming removed 6 bases from V and 1 base from J, with 15 bases in between. This CDR3 has 15 residues. The CDR3, as DNA: TGTGCCAGCAGGCTGACTAGAGGAGGGAACACTGAAGCTTTCTTT. Protein: CASRLTRGGNTEAFF.